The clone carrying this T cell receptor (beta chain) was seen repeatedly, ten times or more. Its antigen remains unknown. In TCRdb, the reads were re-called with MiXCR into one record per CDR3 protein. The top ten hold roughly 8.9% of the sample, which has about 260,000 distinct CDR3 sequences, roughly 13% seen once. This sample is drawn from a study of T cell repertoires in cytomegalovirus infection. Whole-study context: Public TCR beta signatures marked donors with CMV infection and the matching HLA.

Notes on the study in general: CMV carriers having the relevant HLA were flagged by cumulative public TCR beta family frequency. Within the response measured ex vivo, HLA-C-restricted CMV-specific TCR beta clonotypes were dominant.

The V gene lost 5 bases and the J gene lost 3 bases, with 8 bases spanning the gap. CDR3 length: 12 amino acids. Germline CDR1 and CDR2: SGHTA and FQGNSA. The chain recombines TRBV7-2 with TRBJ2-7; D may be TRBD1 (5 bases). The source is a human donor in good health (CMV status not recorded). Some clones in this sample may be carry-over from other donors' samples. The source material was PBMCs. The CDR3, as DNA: TGTGCCAGCAGCCCGGACAACTACGAGCAGTACTTC. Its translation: CASSPDNYEQYF.